The entry below gives a single TCR beta chain sequence along with its context. Its antigen is not known. Extracted RNA was reverse transcribed into cDNA, the sequencing template. The protocol was immunoSEQ multiplex PCR, while the TCRdb copy is restricted to in-frame clones and leaves out a portion. This table has tens of thousands of clones, roughly 80% appearing once. This sample is drawn from a study of CD8+ T cells in alopecia areata. Findings of the study overall: Mice showed clearer TCR sharing than patients did, a gap that was possibly HLA-related. More clonal than normal scalp was lesional scalp, particularly alopecia totalis/universalis.

The CDR3 is 13 residues long. In germline, CDR1 is SGHVS, CDR2 FQNEAQ. V was trimmed by 4 bases and J by 8 bases, leaving 12 bases between them. Those with alopecia areata gave lesional scalp punch biopsies and peripheral blood. Sorting separated CD4+ and CD8+ T cells out of PBMCs. The V gene is TRBV7-8, the J gene TRBJ2-1; tentative D call: TRBD1 (5 bases). The sequenced sample was NKG2D-low CD8+ T cells sorted from blood. The sequence was obtained from a human donor with alopecia areata. DNA of the CDR3: TGTGCCAGCAGCTCGTCCCTAGGGGATGAGCAGTTCTTC. It encodes CASSSSLGDEQFF.